The TCR beta chain described here comes from a study of cytotoxic CD8 clonotypes in ibrutinib-treated CLL. Study in general: The average sample held roughly 250,000 productive templates and around 87,000 productive rearrangements.

Generated by immunoSEQ multiplex PCR, the TCRdb table keeps only in-frame clones and is missing some. The sample yields some 310,000 clones, almost 80% seen once. The germline gives CDR1 MDHEN, CDR2 SYDVKM. There are 12 residues in the CDR3. Trimming pared 8 bases from V and 7 bases from J, leaving 14 bases between. The sequenced sample was PBMCs, obtained before ibrutinib treatment. J is TRBJ1-2 and V is TRBV28, with D possibly being TRBD1 (5 bases). This sequence was found in a human donor with chronic lymphocytic leukemia. CDR3 amino acids: CASAGRVSGYTF. In nucleotides, the CDR3 is TGTGCCAGCGCGGGCAGGGTGTCTGGCTACACCTTC.